This TCR beta chain is from a study of T-cell reconstitution after alpha-beta-depleted transplantation in children. A library of TCRbeta sequences, prepared with unique molecular identifiers, was generated. Using its own MiXCR run on the PCR reads, TCRdb lists one record per CDR3 protein. The table lists fewer than 400,000 distinct CDR3 sequences, over 20% of them singletons. This clonotype has at least ten counts. The V gene end was trimmed by 5 bases and the J gene end by 3 bases; junction bases not matched to a gene: 14. Germline V CDR1 and CDR2: DFQATT, SNEGSKA (reference sequence). The CDR3 runs 16 residues.

This sequence joins TRBV20-1 and TRBJ2-7; 9 bases are shared with TRBD1. The specimen was PBMCs from the stem cell graft donor, collected from the stem cell graft. The sequence derives from a human donor who donated a stem cell graft to a child with acute myeloid leukemia. The CDR3 reads CSAPDRGLTLGYEQYF. For the CDR3, the DNA is TGCAGTGCTCCAGACAGGGGGTTAACCTTGGGCTACGAGCAGTACTTC.